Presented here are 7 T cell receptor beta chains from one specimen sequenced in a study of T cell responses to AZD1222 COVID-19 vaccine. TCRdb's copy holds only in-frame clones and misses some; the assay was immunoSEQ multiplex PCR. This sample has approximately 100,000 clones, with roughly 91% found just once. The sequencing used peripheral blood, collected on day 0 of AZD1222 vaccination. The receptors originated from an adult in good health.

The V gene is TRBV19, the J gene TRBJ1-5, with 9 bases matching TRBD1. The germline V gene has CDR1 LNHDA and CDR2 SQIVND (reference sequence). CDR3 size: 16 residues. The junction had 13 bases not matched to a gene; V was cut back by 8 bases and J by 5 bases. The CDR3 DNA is TGTGCCAGTGACAGTCCCGGGACAGGGCTTCATCAGCCCCAGCATTTT. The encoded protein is CASDSPGTGLHQPQHF. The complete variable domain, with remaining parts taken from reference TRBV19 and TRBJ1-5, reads DGGITQSPKYLFRKEGQNVTLSCEQNLNHDAMYWYRQDPGQGLRLIYYSQIVNDFQKGDIAEGYSVSREKKESFPLTVTSAQKNPTAFYLCASDSPGTGLHQPQHFGDGTRLSIL.

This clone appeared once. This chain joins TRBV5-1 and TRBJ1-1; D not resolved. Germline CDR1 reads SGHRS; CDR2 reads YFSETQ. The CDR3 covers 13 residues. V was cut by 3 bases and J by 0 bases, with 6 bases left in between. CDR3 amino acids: CASSSNVNTEAFF. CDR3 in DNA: TGCGCCAGCAGCTCCAACGTGAACACTGAAGCTTTCTTT. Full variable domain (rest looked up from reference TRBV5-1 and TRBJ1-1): KAGVTQTPRYLIKTRGQQVTLSCSPISGHRSVSWYQQTPGQGLQFLFEYFSETQRNKGNFPGRFSGRQFSNSRSEMNVSTLELGDSALYLCASSSNVNTEAFFGQGTRLTVV.

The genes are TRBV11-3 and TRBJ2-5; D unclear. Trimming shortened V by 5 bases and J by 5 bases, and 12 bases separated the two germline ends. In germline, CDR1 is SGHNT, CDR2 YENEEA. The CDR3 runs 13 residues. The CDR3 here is CASSPVLWETQYF. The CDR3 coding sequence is TGTGCCAGCAGCCCGGTCCTATGGGAGACCCAGTACTTC.

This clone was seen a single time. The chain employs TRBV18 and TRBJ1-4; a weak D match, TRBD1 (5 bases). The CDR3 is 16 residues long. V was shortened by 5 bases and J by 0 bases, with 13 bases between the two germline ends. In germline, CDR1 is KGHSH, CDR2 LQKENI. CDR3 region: CASSYYTGTTNEKLFF. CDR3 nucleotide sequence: TGTGCCAGCTCATACTATACAGGAACAACTAATGAAAAACTGTTTTTT. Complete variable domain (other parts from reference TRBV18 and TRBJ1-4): NAGVMQNPRHLVRRRGQEARLRCSPMKGHSHVYWYRQLPEEGLKFMVYLQKENIIDESGMPKERFSAEFPKEGPSILRIQQVVRGDSAAYFCASSYYTGTTNEKLFFGSGTQLSVL.

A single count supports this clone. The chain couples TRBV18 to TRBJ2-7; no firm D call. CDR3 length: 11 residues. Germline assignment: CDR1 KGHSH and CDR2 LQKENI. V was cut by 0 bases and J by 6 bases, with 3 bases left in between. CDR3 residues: CASSPPGEQYF. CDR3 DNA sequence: TGTGCCAGCTCACCACCGGGCGAGCAGTACTTC.

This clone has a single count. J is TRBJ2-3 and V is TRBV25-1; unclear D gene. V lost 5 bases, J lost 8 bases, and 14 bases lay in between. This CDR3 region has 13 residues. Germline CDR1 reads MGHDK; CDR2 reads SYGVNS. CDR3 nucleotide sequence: TGTGCCAGCAGTTTGCGACTCTACAGTACGCAGTATTTT. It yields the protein CASSLRLYSTQYF.

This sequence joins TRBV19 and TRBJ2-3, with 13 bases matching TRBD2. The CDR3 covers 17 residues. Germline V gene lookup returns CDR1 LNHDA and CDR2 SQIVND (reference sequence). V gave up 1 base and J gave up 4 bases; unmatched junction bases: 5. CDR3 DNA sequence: TGTGCCAGTAGTATAGGACTAGCGGGGGGCCTGGCAGATACGCAGTATTTT. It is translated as CASSIGLAGGLADTQYF.